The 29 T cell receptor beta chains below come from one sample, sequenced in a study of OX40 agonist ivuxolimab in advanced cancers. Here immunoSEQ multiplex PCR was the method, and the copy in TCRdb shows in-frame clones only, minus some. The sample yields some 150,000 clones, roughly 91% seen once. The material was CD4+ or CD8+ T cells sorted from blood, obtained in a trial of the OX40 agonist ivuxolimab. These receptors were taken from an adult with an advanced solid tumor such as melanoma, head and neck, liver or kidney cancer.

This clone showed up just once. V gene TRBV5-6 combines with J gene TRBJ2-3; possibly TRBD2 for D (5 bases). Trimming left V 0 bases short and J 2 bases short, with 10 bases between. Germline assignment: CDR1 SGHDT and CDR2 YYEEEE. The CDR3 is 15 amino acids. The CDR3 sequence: CASSLESGITDTQYF. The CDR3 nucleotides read TGTGCCAGCAGCTTGGAGAGCGGCATCACAGATACGCAGTATTTT.

The CDR3 loop reads CASSEGVPGKLFF. In DNA, the CDR3 is TGTGCCAGCAGTGAAGGAGTGCCGGGAAAACTGTTTTTT. V gene TRBV2 combines with J gene TRBJ1-4, with D uncertain. The V and J ends lost 1 base and 10 bases respectively, with 10 bases between them. Germline-derived CDR1 and CDR2 are SNHLY and FYNNEI. The CDR3 contains 13 residues. Full variable domain (missing parts from reference TRBV2 and TRBJ1-4): EPEVTQTPSHQVTQMGQEVILRCVPISNHLYFYWYRQILGQKVEFLVSFYNNEISEKSEIFDDQFSVERPDGSNFTLKIRSTKLEDSAMYFCASSEGVPGKLFFGSGTQLSVL.

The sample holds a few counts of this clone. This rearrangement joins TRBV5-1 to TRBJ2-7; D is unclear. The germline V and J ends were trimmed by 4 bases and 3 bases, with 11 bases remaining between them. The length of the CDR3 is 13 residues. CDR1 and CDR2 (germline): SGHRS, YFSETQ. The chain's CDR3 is CASSPQHLYEQYF. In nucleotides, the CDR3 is TGCGCCAGCAGCCCCCAACACCTCTACGAGCAGTACTTC.

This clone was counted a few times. CDR3 region: CASSRGTGDNSPLHF. DNA for the CDR3: TGTGCCAGCTCCCGCGGGACGGGGGATAATTCACCCCTCCACTTT. The chain carries TRBV18 and TRBJ1-6, with D possibly matching TRBD1 (5 bases). In germline, CDR1 is KGHSH, CDR2 LQKENI. The V end was cut by 6 bases, the J end by 5 bases, with 14 bases between. This CDR3 region has 15 residues.

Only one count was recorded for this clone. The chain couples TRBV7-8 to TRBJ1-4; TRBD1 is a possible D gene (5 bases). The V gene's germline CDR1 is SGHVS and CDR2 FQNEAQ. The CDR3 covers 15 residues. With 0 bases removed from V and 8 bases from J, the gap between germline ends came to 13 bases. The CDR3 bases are TGTGCCAGCAGCTTAGCAGCAGGGTTACGGGAAAAACTGTTTTTT. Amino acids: CASSLAAGLREKLFF.

CDR3 in amino acids: CASSSQPGEGAYNEQFF. DNA of the CDR3: TGTGCCAGCAGCTCGCAACCGGGAGAAGGGGCCTACAATGAGCAGTTCTTC. V usage is TRBV14 and J usage is TRBJ2-1; possibly TRBD2 for D (6 bases). Between the trimmed V and J ends, which lost 5 bases and 2 bases, there was a span of 19 bases. The CDR3 consists of 17 residues. From germline, CDR1 is SGHDN and CDR2 FVKESK.

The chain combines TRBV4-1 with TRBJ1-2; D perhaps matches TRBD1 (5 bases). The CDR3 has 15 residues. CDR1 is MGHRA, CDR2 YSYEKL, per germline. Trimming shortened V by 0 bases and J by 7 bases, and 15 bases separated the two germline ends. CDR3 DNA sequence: TGCGCCAGCAGCCAAGAACTTGACAGTTTTAGTGGCTACACCTTC. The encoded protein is CASSQELDSFSGYTF.

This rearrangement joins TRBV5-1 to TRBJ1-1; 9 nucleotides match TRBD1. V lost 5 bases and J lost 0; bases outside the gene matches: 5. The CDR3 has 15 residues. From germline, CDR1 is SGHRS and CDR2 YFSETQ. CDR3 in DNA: TGCGCCAGCAGGAGACAGGGGGGGATGAACACTGAAGCTTTCTTT. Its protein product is CASRRQGGMNTEAFF.

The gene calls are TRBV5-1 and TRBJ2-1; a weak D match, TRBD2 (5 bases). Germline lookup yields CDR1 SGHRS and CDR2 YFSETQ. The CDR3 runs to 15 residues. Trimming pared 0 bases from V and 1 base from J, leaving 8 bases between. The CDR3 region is CASSLGSGSYNEQFF. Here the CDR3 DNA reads TGCGCCAGCAGCTTGGGTTCGGGATCCTACAATGAGCAGTTCTTC. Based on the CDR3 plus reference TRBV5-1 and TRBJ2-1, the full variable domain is KAGVTQTPRYLIKTRGQQVTLSCSPISGHRSVSWYQQTPGQGLQFLFEYFSETQRNKGNFPGRFSGRQFSNSRSEMNVSTLELGDSALYLCASSLGSGSYNEQFFGPGTRLTVL.

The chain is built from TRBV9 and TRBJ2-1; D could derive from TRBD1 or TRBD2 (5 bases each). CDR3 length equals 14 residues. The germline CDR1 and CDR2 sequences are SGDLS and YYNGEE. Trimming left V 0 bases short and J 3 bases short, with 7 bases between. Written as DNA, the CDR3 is TGTGCCAGCAGCGTAGTGGGGGTCTACAATGAGCAGTTCTTC. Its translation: CASSVVGVYNEQFF.

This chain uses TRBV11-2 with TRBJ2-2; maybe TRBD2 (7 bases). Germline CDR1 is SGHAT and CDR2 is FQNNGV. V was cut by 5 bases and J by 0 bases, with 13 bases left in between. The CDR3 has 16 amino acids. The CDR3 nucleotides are TGTGCCAGCAGCCTACAGGGAGGGGCGAACACCGGGGAGCTGTTTTTT. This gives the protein CASSLQGGANTGELFF.

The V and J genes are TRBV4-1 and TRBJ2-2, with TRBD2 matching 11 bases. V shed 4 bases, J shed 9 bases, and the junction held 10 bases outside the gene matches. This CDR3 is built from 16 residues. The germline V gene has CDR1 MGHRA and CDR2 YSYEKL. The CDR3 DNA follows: TGCGCCAGCAGCCGCTTAGCGGGAGGGCTCGGTAGGGAGCTGTTTTTT. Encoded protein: CASSRLAGGLGRELFF.

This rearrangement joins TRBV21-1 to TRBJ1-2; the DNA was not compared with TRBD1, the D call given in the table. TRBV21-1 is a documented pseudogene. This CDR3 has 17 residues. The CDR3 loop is CASSKEGAGGLDYGYTF. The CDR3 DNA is TGTGCCAGCAGCAAGGAGGGCGCAGGGGGCTTGGACTATGGCTACACCTTC.

The CDR3 DNA is TGTGCCAGCAGCCCCGGTGGCGGGGCCAAAAACATTCAGTACTTC. Translated, it gives CASSPGGGAKNIQYF. The chain recombines TRBV7-2 with TRBJ2-4, with D possibly being TRBD2 (5 bases). V was trimmed by 5 bases and J by 1 base, leaving 12 bases between them. Germline V gene sequence: CDR1 SGHTA, CDR2 FQGNSA. The CDR3 has 15 amino acids.

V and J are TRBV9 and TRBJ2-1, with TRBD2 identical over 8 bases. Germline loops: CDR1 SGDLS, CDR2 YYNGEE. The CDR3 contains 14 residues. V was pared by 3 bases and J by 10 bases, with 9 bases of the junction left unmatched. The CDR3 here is CASSELAALKEQFF. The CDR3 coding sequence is TGTGCCAGCAGCGAACTAGCGGCCCTTAAGGAGCAGTTCTTC.

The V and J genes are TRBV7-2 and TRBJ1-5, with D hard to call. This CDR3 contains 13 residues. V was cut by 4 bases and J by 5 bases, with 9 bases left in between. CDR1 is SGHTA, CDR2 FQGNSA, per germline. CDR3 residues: CASSSGPYQPQHF. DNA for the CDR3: TGTGCCAGCAGCTCGGGCCCCTATCAGCCCCAGCATTTT.

CDR3 region: CASSPGGGRASYEQYF. The CDR3 region has the DNA TGTGCCAGCAGCCCCGGGGGAGGCAGGGCGTCCTACGAGCAGTACTTC. The chain links TRBV11-2 to TRBJ2-7; tentative D call: TRBD2 (6 bases). Per germline, CDR1 SGHAT and CDR2 FQNNGV. This CDR3 region has 16 residues. Between the trimmed V and J ends, which lost 5 bases and 1 base, there was a span of 18 bases.

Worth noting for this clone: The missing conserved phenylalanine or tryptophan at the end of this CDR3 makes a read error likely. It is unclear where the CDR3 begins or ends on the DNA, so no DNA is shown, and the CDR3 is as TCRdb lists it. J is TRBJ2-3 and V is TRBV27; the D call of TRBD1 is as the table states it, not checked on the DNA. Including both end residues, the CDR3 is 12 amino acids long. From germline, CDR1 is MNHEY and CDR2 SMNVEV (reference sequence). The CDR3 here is CASSPRDRVSSV.

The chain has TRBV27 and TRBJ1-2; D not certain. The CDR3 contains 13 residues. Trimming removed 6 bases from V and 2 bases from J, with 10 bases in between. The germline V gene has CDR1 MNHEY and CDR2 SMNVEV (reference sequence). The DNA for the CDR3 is TGTGCCAGCAGGCCTAGCGGGAACTATGGCTACACCTTC. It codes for CASRPSGNYGYTF.

The CDR3 coding sequence is TGCAGCGTTGTAGGCAGGCTAGCCAAAAACATTCAGTACTTC. Its protein product is CSVVGRLAKNIQYF. This rearrangement joins TRBV29-1 to TRBJ2-4; D not certain. CDR3 size: 14 residues. Germline CDR1 is SQVTM and CDR2 is ANQGSEA. The V and J ends lost 4 bases and 0 bases respectively, with 10 bases between them.

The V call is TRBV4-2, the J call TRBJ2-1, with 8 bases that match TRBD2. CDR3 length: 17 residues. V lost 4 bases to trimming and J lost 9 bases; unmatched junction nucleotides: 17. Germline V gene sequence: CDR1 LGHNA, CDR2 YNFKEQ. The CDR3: CASSRQGWLAGGGEQFF. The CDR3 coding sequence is TGTGCCAGCAGCCGCCAGGGGTGGCTAGCGGGTGGTGGTGAGCAGTTCTTC.

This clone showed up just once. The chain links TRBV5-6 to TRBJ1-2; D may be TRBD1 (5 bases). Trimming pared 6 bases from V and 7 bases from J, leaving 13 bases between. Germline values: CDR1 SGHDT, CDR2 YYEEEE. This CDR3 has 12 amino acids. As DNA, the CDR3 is TGTGCCAGCACCTGGCAGGGACCTGGCTACACCTTC. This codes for CASTWQGPGYTF.

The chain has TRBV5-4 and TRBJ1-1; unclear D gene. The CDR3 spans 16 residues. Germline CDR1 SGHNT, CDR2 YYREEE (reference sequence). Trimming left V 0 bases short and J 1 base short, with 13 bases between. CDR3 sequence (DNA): TGTGCCAGCAGCTTGGAGGGCAACACCTGGAACACTGAAGCTTTCTTT. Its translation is CASSLEGNTWNTEAFF. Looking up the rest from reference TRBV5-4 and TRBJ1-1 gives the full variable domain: ETGVTQSPTHLIKTRGQQVTLRCSSQSGHNTVSWYQQALGQGPQFIFQYYREEENGRGNFPPRFSGLQFPNYSSELNVNALELDDSALYLCASSLEGNTWNTEAFFGQGTRLTVV.

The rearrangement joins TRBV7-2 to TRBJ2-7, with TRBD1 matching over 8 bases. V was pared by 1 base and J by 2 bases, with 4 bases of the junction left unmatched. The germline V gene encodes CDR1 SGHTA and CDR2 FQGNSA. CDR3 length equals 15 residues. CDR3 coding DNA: TGTGCCAGCAGCTTAGTGCCGGGACAGGCCTACGAGCAGTACTTC. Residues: CASSLVPGQAYEQYF.

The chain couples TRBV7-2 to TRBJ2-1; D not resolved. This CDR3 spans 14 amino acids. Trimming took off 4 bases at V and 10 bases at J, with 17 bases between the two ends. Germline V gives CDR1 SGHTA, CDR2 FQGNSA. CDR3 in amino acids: CASSSRVLLQEQFF. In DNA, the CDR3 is TGTGCCAGCAGCTCACGAGTTCTCTTACAGGAGCAGTTCTTC.

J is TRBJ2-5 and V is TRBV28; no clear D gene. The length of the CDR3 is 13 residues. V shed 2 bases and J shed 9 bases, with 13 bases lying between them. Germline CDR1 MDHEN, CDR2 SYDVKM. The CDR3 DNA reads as TGTGCCAGCAGTTTAGGGTCTTACGGGTCCCAGTACTTC. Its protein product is CASSLGSYGSQYF.

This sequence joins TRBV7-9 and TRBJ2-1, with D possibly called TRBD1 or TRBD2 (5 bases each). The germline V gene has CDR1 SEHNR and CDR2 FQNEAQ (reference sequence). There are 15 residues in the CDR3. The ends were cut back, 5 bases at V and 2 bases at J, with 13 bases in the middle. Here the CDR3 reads CASSPGPEAYNEQFF. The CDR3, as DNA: TGTGCCAGCAGCCCGGGGCCTGAGGCCTACAATGAGCAGTTCTTC. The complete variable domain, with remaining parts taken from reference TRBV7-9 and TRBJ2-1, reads DTGVSQNPRHKITKRGQNVTFRCDPISEHNRLYWYRQTLGQGPEFLTYFQNEAQLEKSRLLSDRFSAERPKGSFSTLEIQRTEQGDSAMYLCASSPGPEAYNEQFFGPGTRLTVL.

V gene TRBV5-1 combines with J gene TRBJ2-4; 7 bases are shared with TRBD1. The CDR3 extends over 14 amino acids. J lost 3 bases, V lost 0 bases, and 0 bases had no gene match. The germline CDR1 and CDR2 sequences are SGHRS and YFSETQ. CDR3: CASSLGDSKNIQYF. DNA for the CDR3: TGCGCCAGCAGCTTGGGGGACAGCAAAAACATTCAGTACTTC.

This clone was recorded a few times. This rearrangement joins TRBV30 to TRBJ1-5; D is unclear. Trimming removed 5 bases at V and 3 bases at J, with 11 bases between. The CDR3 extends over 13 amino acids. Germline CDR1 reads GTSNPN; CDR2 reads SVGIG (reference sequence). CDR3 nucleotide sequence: TGTGCCTGGGCCTCGGGGTACAATCAGCCCCAGCATTTT. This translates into CAWASGYNQPQHF.